The present T cell receptor beta chain was sequenced within a study of cytomegalovirus exposure and HLA in healthy donors. A multiplex PCR was run with 60 Vbeta primers and 13 Jbeta primers. Sequenced by immunoSEQ multiplex PCR; TCRdb stores in-frame clones only, minus some. Counted here are 200,000 to 250,000 clones, approximately 78% occurring once; the ten biggest clones make up around 3.9%. The V segment lost 2 bases and the J segment 2 bases; nucleotides outside the gene matches: 0. Per the germline V gene, CDR1 is MNHEY and CDR2 is SVGAGI. The CDR3 has 14 residues. Source material: PBMCs. This rearrangement joins TRBV6-5 to TRBJ1-3, with 7 bases matching TRBD1. This TCR derives from a male donor in good health and CMV-seronegative. CDR3 in amino acids: CASSYQGAGNTIYF. The DNA of the CDR3 is TGTGCCAGCAGTTACCAGGGGGCTGGAAACACCATATATTTT.